This TCR beta chain was found in a study of blood T cell repertoires in COVID-19. Assay used: immunoSEQ multiplex PCR; TCRdb lists only in-frame clones, some missing. The sample lists some 400,000 clones, roughly 90% seen once, with roughly 0.9% in the top ten. With 5 bases removed from V and 1 base from J, the gap between germline ends came to 13 bases. CDR3 length: 15 residues. CDR1 and CDR2 from the germline V gene are SEHNR and FQNEAQ (reference sequence). Specimen: PBMCs or T cells enriched from blood (not recorded which). The chain uses TRBV7-9 and TRBJ2-3, with D possibly being TRBD2 (6 bases). This receptor was identified in a woman between 40 and 55 years old who had been exposed to COVID-19. Here the CDR3 reads CASSPEGIGTDTQYF. CDR3 bases: TGTGCCAGCAGCCCGGAGGGGATTGGCACAGATACGCAGTATTTT.